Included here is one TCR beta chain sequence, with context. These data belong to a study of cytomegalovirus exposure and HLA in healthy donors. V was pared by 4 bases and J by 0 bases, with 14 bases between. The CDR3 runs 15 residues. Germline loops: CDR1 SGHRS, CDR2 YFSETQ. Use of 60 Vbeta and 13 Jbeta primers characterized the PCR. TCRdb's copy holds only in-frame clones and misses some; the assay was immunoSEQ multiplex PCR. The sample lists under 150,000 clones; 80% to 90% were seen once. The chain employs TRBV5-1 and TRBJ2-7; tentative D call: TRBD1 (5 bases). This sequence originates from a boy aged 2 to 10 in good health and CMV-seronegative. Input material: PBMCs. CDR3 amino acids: CASSGTGMFSYEQYF. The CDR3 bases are TGCGCCAGCAGCGGAACAGGAATGTTCTCCTACGAGCAGTACTTC.